Presented here are 5 T cell receptor beta chains from one specimen sequenced in a study of OX40 agonist ivuxolimab in advanced cancers. The data were produced by immunoSEQ multiplex PCR, yet TCRdb's version contains in-frame clones alone and is incomplete. This table holds some 65,000 clones, approximately 90% found once. Sequences were derived from CD4+ or CD8+ T cells sorted from blood, sampled in a trial of the OX40 agonist ivuxolimab. These receptors came from an adult with an advanced solid tumor such as melanoma, head and neck, liver or kidney cancer.

V and J are TRBV28 and TRBJ2-2; D uncertain. With 3 bases removed from V and 5 bases from J, the gap between germline ends came to 4 bases. Germline-derived CDR1 and CDR2 are MDHEN and SYDVKM. The CDR3 is made up of 12 amino acids. CDR3 region: CASSFATGELFF. The CDR3 DNA is TGTGCCAGCAGTTTTGCAACCGGGGAGCTGTTTTTT.

V usage is TRBV7-2 and J usage is TRBJ1-1; unclear D gene. This CDR3 contains 15 residues. CDR1 and CDR2 (germline): SGHTA, FQGNSA. The V and J ends lost 2 bases and 3 bases respectively, with 13 bases between them. CDR3 residues: CASSLWSSYDTEAFF. The CDR3 DNA sequence: TGTGCCAGCAGCTTATGGTCCAGCTATGACACTGAAGCTTTCTTT.

The chain couples TRBV1 to TRBJ2-5; the table assigns TRBD2, which was not confirmed against the DNA. TRBV1 is given as a pseudogene. This CDR3 spans 19 amino acids. CDR3 amino acids: CTSSQDGITSGGEEETQYF. For the CDR3, the DNA is TGCACCAGCAGCCAAGACGGGATCACTAGCGGGGGGGAAGAAGAGACCCAGTACTTC.

This sequence joins TRBV6-1 and TRBJ1-4; the D gene is possibly TRBD1 (5 bases). The CDR3 has 14 residues. Trimming removed 4 bases from V and 10 bases from J, with 16 bases in between. Germline CDR1 MNHNS, CDR2 SASEGT. The CDR3: CASSVLRDQRKLFF. CDR3 sequence (DNA): TGTGCCAGCAGTGTCCTCCGGGACCAGCGAAAACTGTTTTTT.

The chain combines TRBV5-1 with TRBJ2-2, with TRBD1 as a possible D gene (5 bases). There are 15 residues in the CDR3. Between the trimmed V and J ends, which lost 2 bases and 2 bases, there was a span of 10 bases. Germline CDR1 and CDR2: SGHRS and YFSETQ. The DNA of the CDR3 is TGCGCCAGCAGCTTAACAGGTCAAAACACCGGGGAGCTGTTTTTT. Protein product: CASSLTGQNTGELFF.